A single T cell receptor beta chain is shown here with its context. Its antigen is not known. This CDR3 is built from 14 residues. Germline CDR1 and CDR2: MNHEY and SVGAGI. The germline V and J ends were trimmed by 2 bases and 12 bases, with 16 bases remaining between them. This record belongs to a study of post-analysis software for immune sequencing data. Turning to the study itself: Both relapsing-remitting and secondary progressive multiple sclerosis featured among the disease courses, as did progressive-relapsing multiple sclerosis. Findings of the study overall: Patients carried five TRBV segments more frequently than controls did, and TRBV5-6, TRBV5-1 and TRBV20-1 were among them. Same-batch preparations were strongly co-clustered by F measure. Diversity measured as normalized Chao1 was significantly lower in multiple sclerosis patients than in controls.

Carried by the TCR beta cDNA libraries were unique molecular identifiers. Once 1 to 10 million T cells were used, roughly 0.5 million cDNA molecules resulted. A single record per CDR3 protein comes from TCRdb applying MiXCR to the PCR reads. This table has around 400,000 distinct CDR3 sequences, roughly 36% appearing once. This receptor was identified in a girl between 10 and 17 years old with multiple sclerosis. What was sequenced was blood. The chain combines TRBV6-5 with TRBJ1-4, with D hard to call. CDR3 residues: CASSYTRGSLELFF. The CDR3 DNA reads TGTGCCAGCAGTTACACAAGAGGCAGCCTCGAACTGTTTTTT.